This T cell receptor beta chain was captured by sequencing in a study of shared clonotypes between healthy human individuals. Method: immunoSEQ multiplex PCR; TCRdb's copy keeps in-frame clones and lacks some. The sample consists of roughly 2.1 million clones, under 95% of them appearing once. The CDR3 runs to 13 residues. The germline gives CDR1 GTSNPN, CDR2 SVGIG (reference sequence). Trimming stripped 3 bases from V and 8 bases from J, with 11 bases between. Naive CD8 isolation took CD45RO-negative cells positively selected for CCR7 and excluded terminally differentiated effector memory CD45RA+ cells.

The sequence derives from a man aged 18-30 years in good health. Some clones in this sample may be carry-over from other donors' samples. The sequenced sample consisted of naive CD8+ T cells from PBMCs. The chain recombines TRBV30 with TRBJ1-6; D possibly corresponds to TRBD1 (6 bases). The CDR3 is CAWRGRGDSPLHF. CDR3 sequence (DNA): TGTGCCTGGAGGGGCAGGGGCGATTCACCCCTCCACTTT.